This entry lists 28 T cell receptor beta chains sequenced from one sample in a study of early T cells in non-severe SARS-CoV-2 infection. From the 5' RACE reads, TCRdb called clonotypes with MiXCR, one entry per CDR3 protein. This table holds about 37,000 distinct CDR3 sequences, approximately 8% found once. The sequences come from whole blood, collected at baseline. Receptor source: an adult who was a healthcare worker with PCR-confirmed SARS-CoV-2 infection or an uninfected control (not recorded which).

The chain joins TRBV6-5 to TRBJ2-5; D ambiguous. V lost 2 bases and J 3 bases, leaving 10 bases between the germline ends. The V gene's germline CDR1 is MNHEY and CDR2 SVGAGI. The CDR3 runs to 14 residues. CDR3 bases: TGTGCCAGCAGTTACGCGGACGGAAAAGAGACCCAGTACTTC. Protein product: CASSYADGKETQYF.

The chain links TRBV7-2 to TRBJ2-5; D may be TRBD1 or TRBD2 (7 bases each). Trimming stripped 7 bases from V and 3 bases from J, with 15 bases between. The CDR3 runs 14 residues. CDR1 and CDR2 (germline): SGHTA, FQGNSA. The CDR3 DNA reads TGTGCCAGCACCACGACAGGGACTAAAGAGACCCAGTACTTC. This gives the protein CASTTTGTKETQYF.

For this clonotype: Mismatch with germline at one junction end may stem from a read error. Here the CDR3 reads CATRRAGGTGELFF. The CDR3 DNA is TGTGCCACCAGGAGAGCGGGGGGTACCGGGGAGCTGTTTTTT. The chain carries TRBV15 and TRBJ2-2; TRBD2 aligns across 9 bases. Germline lookup yields CDR1 LNHNV and CDR2 YYDKDF (reference sequence). This CDR3 has 14 residues. The full variable domain, in which reference TRBV15 and TRBJ2-2 provide the parts outside the CDR3, is DAMVIQNPRYQVTQFGKPVTLSCSQTLNHNVMYWYQQKSSQAPKLLFHYYDKDFNNEADTPDNFQSRRPNTSFCFLDIRSPGLGDTAMYLCATRRAGGTGELFFGEGSRLTVL.

This sequence joins TRBV24-1 and TRBJ2-1; 8 bases align to TRBD1. Trimming cost V 1 base and J 9 bases; bases outside gene matches: 7. The CDR3 has 15 residues. Germline CDR1 KGHDR, CDR2 SFDVKD. CDR3 nucleotide sequence: TGTGCCACCAGTGATTTACGACAGGGGTTAAGTGAGCAGTTCTTC. Its translation is CATSDLRQGLSEQFF.

This clonotype was detected a few times. V usage is TRBV11-2 and J usage is TRBJ1-6; TRBD1 matches 7 bases. This CDR3 is 14 amino acids long. After removal of 5 bases from V and 9 bases from J, the junction contained 7 bases not matched to a gene. Germline assignment: CDR1 SGHAT and CDR2 FQNNGV. The DNA of the CDR3 is TGTGCCAGCAGCCAGGGACAGATGGCTTCACCCCTCCACTTT. Amino acids: CASSQGQMASPLHF.

This clonotype came up a few times. This chain joins TRBV20-1 and TRBJ2-7; tentative D call: TRBD2 (5 bases). The germline gives CDR1 DFQATT, CDR2 SNEGSKA (reference sequence). The CDR3 is 13 amino acids. The V and J ends lost 3 bases and 2 bases respectively, with 11 bases between them. This CDR3 reads CSASSGFTYEQYF. The CDR3 DNA sequence: TGCAGTGCTAGCTCGGGGTTTACCTACGAGCAGTACTTC.

Many counts were recorded for this clonotype. The gene calls are TRBV7-9 and TRBJ1-3; TRBD1 matches at 8 bases. J gave up 0 bases and V 5 bases, and 3 bases lay outside the gene matches. Germline loops: CDR1 SEHNR, CDR2 FQNEAQ (reference sequence). CDR3 length: 15 amino acids. The CDR3 loop reads CASSPDRVSGNTIYF. The CDR3 DNA is TGTGCCAGCAGCCCGGACAGGGTCTCTGGAAACACCATATATTTT.

This rearrangement joins TRBV4-1 to TRBJ1-3, with 9 bases matching TRBD1. V shed 3 bases, J shed 8 bases, and the junction held 5 bases outside the gene matches. This CDR3 has 14 amino acids. Germline CDR1 is MGHRA and CDR2 is YSYEKL. The CDR3 protein is CASSQRDREDTIYF. Written as DNA, the CDR3 is TGCGCCAGCAGCCAGCGGGACAGGGAGGACACCATATATTTT.

V and J are TRBV30 and TRBJ2-1, with 8 bases that match TRBD2. This CDR3 is 13 amino acids long. Germline values: CDR1 GTSNPN, CDR2 SVGIG (reference sequence). V shed 6 bases, J shed 7 bases, and the junction held 8 bases outside the gene matches. CDR3 loop: CACRIAGHNEQFF. In DNA, the CDR3 is TGTGCCTGCAGGATAGCGGGACATAATGAGCAGTTCTTC.

This clonotype was counted a few times. The chain carries TRBV6-5 and TRBJ2-7; 12 bases fit TRBD1. V lost 4 bases and J lost 6; bases outside the gene matches: 7. CDR3 length equals 15 residues. Germline V lookup: CDR1 MNHEY, CDR2 SVGAGI. The CDR3 loop reads CASSWPGQGASEQYF. The CDR3 nucleotides read TGTGCCAGCAGTTGGCCGGGACAGGGGGCAAGCGAGCAGTACTTC.

This clonotype was recorded a few times. The chain couples TRBV18 to TRBJ1-1; D gene ambiguous. This CDR3 spans 13 amino acids. The V and J ends lost 6 bases and 4 bases respectively, with 12 bases between them. Germline CDR1 KGHSH, CDR2 LQKENI. In DNA, the CDR3 is TGTGCCAGCTCCGAAGGACGGATCACTGAAGCTTTCTTT. It yields the protein CASSEGRITEAFF. Full variable domain (outside the CDR3, taken from reference TRBV18 and TRBJ1-1): NAGVMQNPRHLVRRRGQEARLRCSPMKGHSHVYWYRQLPEEGLKFMVYLQKENIIDESGMPKERFSAEFPKEGPSILRIQQVVRGDSAAYFCASSEGRITEAFFGQGTRLTVV.

This clonotype was seen many times. As DNA, the CDR3 is TGTGCCAGCAGCTTTGACGTTTCTGGGGCCAACGTCCTGACTTTC. Its protein is CASSFDVSGANVLTF. V gene TRBV7-9 combines with J gene TRBJ2-6; no firm D call. Germline loops: CDR1 SEHNR, CDR2 FQNEAQ (reference sequence). Trimming pared 3 bases from V and 1 base from J, leaving 7 bases between. The CDR3 has 15 amino acids.

V is TRBV10-1 and J is TRBJ2-2, with 8 bases matching TRBD2. Germline V gives CDR1 WNHNN, CDR2 SYGVQD (reference sequence). The CDR3 is 15 residues long. The V segment lost 5 bases and the J segment 4 bases; nucleotides outside the gene matches: 6. The CDR3 DNA is TGCGCCAGCAGTTCCGGGGGGGCGGTCACCGGGGAGCTGTTTTTT. It specifies CASSSGGAVTGELFF.

This clonotype was seen at least ten times. The chain uses TRBV20-1 and TRBJ2-5; maybe TRBD1 (7 bases). The V gene's germline CDR1 is DFQATT and CDR2 SNEGSKA (reference sequence). This CDR3 region has 14 residues. V was shortened by 6 bases and J by 4 bases, with 18 bases between the two germline ends. In nucleotides, the CDR3 is TGCAGTGCAAAGAATCTTCAGGGGGGAGAGACCCAGTACTTC. Protein product: CSAKNLQGGETQYF.

Many counts were recorded for this clonotype. The chain uses TRBV30 and TRBJ2-3, with D possibly matching TRBD2 (6 bases). V dropped 0 bases and J dropped 2 bases, with 15 bases sitting between them. Germline assignment: CDR1 GTSNPN and CDR2 SVGIG (reference sequence). There are 16 residues in the CDR3. In nucleotides, the CDR3 is TGTGCCTGGAGTGTATCCAAGGCGGGGTACACAGATACGCAGTATTTT. Translation gives CAWSVSKAGYTDTQYF.

The table lists this clonotype with many counts. The chain recombines TRBV5-1 with TRBJ2-1; D may be TRBD2 (6 bases). The CDR3 covers 16 residues. V was pared by 5 bases and J by 4 bases, with 19 bases between. Germline V gives CDR1 SGHRS, CDR2 YFSETQ. CDR3: CASRTGVKGNYNEQFF. The CDR3 region has the DNA TGCGCCAGCAGGACGGGGGTAAAGGGAAATTACAATGAGCAGTTCTTC. Filled out from reference TRBV5-1 and TRBJ2-1, the complete variable domain reads KAGVTQTPRYLIKTRGQQVTLSCSPISGHRSVSWYQQTPGQGLQFLFEYFSETQRNKGNFPGRFSGRQFSNSRSEMNVSTLELGDSALYLCASRTGVKGNYNEQFFGPGTRLTVL.

This clonotype has a handful of counts. This chain links TRBV12-3 or TRBV12-4 with TRBJ2-2; 7 nucleotides line up with TRBD1. Unmatched junction bases numbered 9, after V lost 6 bases and J lost 2 bases. This CDR3 region has 16 residues. The CDR3 DNA reads as TGTGCCAGCAGCGGTGGACAGGACCTTAACACCGGGGAGCTGTTTTTT. Protein sequence: CASSGGQDLNTGELFF.

This clonotype was detected many times. The chain combines TRBV11-2 with TRBJ2-1, with D unresolved. V shed 0 bases and J shed 9 bases, with 9 bases lying between them. This CDR3 contains 13 residues. Germline lookup yields CDR1 SGHAT and CDR2 FQNNGV. For the CDR3, the DNA is TGTGCCAGCAGCTTAGAAGGGATGAGTGAGCAGTTCTTC. Its translation: CASSLEGMSEQFF.

The gene calls are TRBV5-5 and TRBJ2-7, with 8 bases matching TRBD1. Trimming removed 4 bases from V and 1 base from J; junction bases left unmatched: 4. The CDR3 covers 14 residues. Germline CDR1 reads SGHKS; CDR2 reads YYEKEE (reference sequence). In nucleotides, the CDR3 is TGTGCCAGCAGCAACGGACAGGGTTCCTACGAGCAGTACTTC. It codes for CASSNGQGSYEQYF.

This clonotype was seen many times. CDR3 nucleotides: TGCAGTGCTAGGGGGCCTACCTCCTACGAGCAGTACTTC. It encodes CSARGPTSYEQYF. The genes are TRBV20-1 and TRBJ2-7; TRBD1 might be the D (5 bases). This CDR3 spans 13 amino acids. Germline CDR1 is DFQATT and CDR2 is SNEGSKA (reference sequence). V gave up 3 bases and J gave up 0 bases, with 9 bases separating them.

Of note for this clonotype: At one end the junction does not follow the germline gene, possibly because of a read error. The chain has TRBV11-2 and TRBJ2-7; 9 nucleotides agree with TRBD1. The length of the CDR3 is 13 residues. In germline, CDR1 is SGHAT, CDR2 FQNNGV. The CDR3 loop is CASSLGGDREPDF. The CDR3 DNA reads as TGTGCCAGCAGCTTAGGGGGGGACAGGGAACCTGACTTC.

The CDR3 nucleotides are TGTGCCAGCAGCCTGGGACAGCTCATGAACACTGAAGCTTTCTTT. The encoded protein is CASSLGQLMNTEAFF. The chain employs TRBV5-6 and TRBJ1-1; 7 bases are a match to TRBD1. V dropped 4 bases and J dropped 0; count of bases not matched to a gene: 6. This CDR3 region has 15 residues. In germline, CDR1 is SGHDT, CDR2 YYEEEE.

This clonotype showed up just a few times. This rearrangement joins TRBV20-1 to TRBJ2-3; the D is unclear. This CDR3 has 13 amino acids. The V end was cut by 0 bases, the J end by 4 bases, with 8 bases between. The V gene's germline CDR1 is DFQATT and CDR2 SNEGSKA (reference sequence). CDR3 in DNA: TGCAGTGCTAGAGATCTGGGTCCAGATACGCAGTATTTT. Its translation is CSARDLGPDTQYF.

This chain joins TRBV5-4 and TRBJ2-6, with 10 bases matching TRBD1. Germline V CDR1 and CDR2: SGHNT, YYREEE (reference sequence). The CDR3 runs to 17 residues. Trimming cost V 3 bases and J 2 bases; bases outside gene matches: 5. The CDR3 loop is CASSSGTGAAGANVLTF. DNA of the CDR3: TGTGCCAGCAGCTCAGGGACAGGGGCGGCTGGGGCCAACGTCCTGACTTTC.

In this sample, this clonotype turned up many times. V usage is TRBV2 and J usage is TRBJ1-2; 9 bases are a match to TRBD1. CDR3 length: 15 residues. After removal of 0 bases from V and 4 bases from J, the junction contained 3 bases not matched to a gene. Germline loops: CDR1 SNHLY, CDR2 FYNNEI. The CDR3, as DNA: TGTGCCAGCAGTGAAGCTACAGGGGGCTTCTATGGCTACACCTTC. Its protein is CASSEATGGFYGYTF.

In its sample, this clonotype was seen a few times. The chain links TRBV5-5 to TRBJ2-7; 9 bases are shared with TRBD1. The CDR3 has 14 amino acids. The junction had 9 bases not matched to a gene; V was cut back by 4 bases and J by 7 bases. Germline loops: CDR1 SGHKS, CDR2 YYEKEE (reference sequence). CDR3 residues: CASSRGQGPGEQYF. DNA for the CDR3: TGTGCCAGCAGCAGGGGACAGGGCCCCGGGGAGCAGTACTTC.

This clonotype has more than one count but fewer than ten. This chain connects TRBV10-3 to TRBJ1-1; 8 nucleotides agree with TRBD1. Losses at the gene ends were 4 bases for V and 6 bases for J; bases not matched to a gene: 7. The CDR3 extends over 14 amino acids. Germline V gives CDR1 ENHRY, CDR2 SYGVKD. The CDR3 bases are TGTGCCATCAGTGGGGGGACAGGCCTGGCTGAAGCTTTCTTT. Translated: CAISGGTGLAEAFF.

This clonotype was recorded a few times. J is TRBJ1-1 and V is TRBV29-1, with D perhaps TRBD1 (6 bases). The CDR3 sequence is 14 residues long. Deletions cut 3 bases from V and 1 base from J, with 12 bases between. Germline CDR1 SQVTM, CDR2 ANQGSEA. The CDR3 DNA reads as TGCAGCGTTGAGGGGACACGGGAGAACACTGAAGCTTTCTTT. Translation gives CSVEGTRENTEAFF.